A selection of T cell receptor beta chains follows, all from one sample in a study of blood T cell repertoires in COVID-19. Repertoires were generated with immunoSEQ multiplex PCR, while TCRdb's copy carries only in-frame clones and drops some. The sample consists of about 210,000 clones, roughly nine tenths of them appearing once. Specimen: peripheral blood. All receptors come from a man in his 70s with acute or convalescent COVID-19. CDR3s include the opening cysteine and the closing phenylalanine or tryptophan. A D gene is named only where the DNA matches it firmly. Size is stated for part of the rows, as once, few or many counts, or as a class when the clone is expanded.

>TRBD1|NA|TRBJ1-1|TRBV2
CASSEGQGGIFF
TGTGCCAGCAGTGAAGGACAGGGCGGCATTTTCTTT
>TRBD1|NA|TRBJ2-2|TRBV7-9
CASSWDSSGELFF
TGTGCCAGCAGCTGGGACAGCAGCGGGGAGCTGTTTTTT
>NA|once|TRBJ1-2|TRBV5-5
CASSLLQGSYGYTF
TGTGCCAGCAGCTTGCTGCAGGGCTCCTATGGCTACACCTTC
>NA|NA|TRBJ1-4|TRBV23-1
CASSQTMTREPTIFNEKLFF
TGCGCCAGCAGTCAAACTATGACACGGGAACCGACCATTTTTAATGAAAAACTGTTTTTT
>NA|NA|TRBJ1-6|TRBV6-5
CASTMEGSSPLHF
TGTGCCAGCACTATGGAGGGAAGTTCACCCCTCCACTTT
>TRBD1|NA|TRBJ1-2|TRBV10-3
CATRDRGDYGYTF
TGTGCCACCCGGGACAGGGGAGACTATGGCTACACCTTC
>NA|NA|TRBJ1-3|TRBV5-8
CASTLRSSGNTIYF
TGTGCCAGCACCTTGCGGTCCTCTGGAAACACCATATATTTT
>TRBD1|few|TRBJ1-5|TRBV28
CASSTGTGNQPQHF
TGTGCCAGCAGCACCGGGACAGGTAATCAGCCCCAGCATTTT
>NA|NA|TRBJ2-1|TRBV9
CASSDAGTPNNEQFF
TGTGCCAGCAGCGACGCCGGGACACCCAACAATGAGCAGTTCTTC
>TRBD1|NA|TRBJ1-5|TRBV30
CAWSKRDRDNQPQHF
TGTGCCTGGAGTAAACGTGACAGGGACAATCAGCCCCAGCATTTT
>NA|NA|TRBJ1-1|TRBV7-2
CASSPLAGTEAFF
TGTGCCAGCAGCCCCCTGGCTGGCACTGAAGCTTTCTTT
>TRBD2|NA|TRBJ2-5|TRBV5-4
CASSLGLAGQETQYF
TGTGCCAGCAGCCTGGGACTAGCGGGACAAGAGACCCAGTACTTC
>NA|once|TRBJ1-6|TRBV27
CASSRDRRSYNSPLHF
TGTGCCAGCAGTCGAGACAGGAGATCTTATAATTCACCCCTCCACTTT
>TRBD1|few|TRBJ2-5|TRBV7-9
CASSSGQGGQETQYF
TGTGCCAGCAGCTCGGGACAGGGGGGCCAAGAGACCCAGTACTTC
>TRBD2|NA|TRBJ2-3|TRBV2
CASTEGLADTQYF
TGTGCCAGCACGGAGGGACTAGCAGATACGCAGTATTTT
>NA|NA|TRBJ2-7|TRBV6-5
CASSYSVGHEQYF
TGTGCCAGCAGTTACTCGGTGGGGCACGAGCAGTACTTC
>NA|NA|TRBJ2-7|TRBV30
CAWSVLGRQYF
TGTGCCTGGAGTGTACTAGGCAGGCAGTACTTC
>NA|NA|TRBJ1-2|TRBV7-9
CASSLATAGLGGYTF
TGTGCCAGCAGCTTAGCGACGGCGGGTCTCGGTGGCTACACCTTC
>TRBD1|NA|TRBJ1-2|TRBV7-3
CASSLGDRPGGYTF
TGTGCCAGCAGCTTAGGGGACAGGCCAGGAGGCTACACCTTC
>TRBD1|once|TRBJ2-7|TRBV2
CASRMGQMTYEQYF
TGTGCCAGCAGGATGGGACAGATGACTTACGAGCAGTACTTC
>NA|NA|TRBJ1-1|TRBV29-1
CSVDRGAEAFF
TGCAGCGTTGATCGGGGGGCCGAAGCTTTCTTT